This entry lists 9 T cell receptor beta chains sequenced from one sample in a study of early T cells in non-severe SARS-CoV-2 infection. TCRdb processed the 5' RACE reads anew with MiXCR; each CDR3 protein has one entry. This table holds tens of thousands of distinct CDR3 sequences, approximately 12% found once. Sequencing used whole blood, obtained at baseline. Every receptor here comes from an adult who was a healthcare worker with PCR-confirmed SARS-CoV-2 infection or an uninfected control (not recorded which).

The chain links TRBV7-9 to TRBJ2-7, with 7 positions matching TRBD2. V was clipped by 5 bases and J by 4 bases; unmatched bases: 5. Germline CDR1 reads SEHNR; CDR2 reads FQNEAQ (reference sequence). The CDR3 runs to 13 residues. The CDR3 coding sequence is TGTGCCAGCAGCCGACTAGCACCATACGAGCAGTACTTC. It encodes CASSRLAPYEQYF. The complete variable domain, with remaining parts taken from reference TRBV7-9 and TRBJ2-7, reads DTGVSQNPRHKITKRGQNVTFRCDPISEHNRLYWYRQTLGQGPEFLTYFQNEAQLEKSRLLSDRFSAERPKGSFSTLEIQRTEQGDSAMYLCASSRLAPYEQYFGPGTRLTVT.

The rearrangement uses TRBV3-1 and TRBJ1-4; 9 bases are shared with TRBD1. The CDR3 extends over 17 amino acids. V lost 3 bases and J lost 5; bases outside the gene matches: 10. Germline values: CDR1 LGHDT, CDR2 YNNKEL (reference sequence). The CDR3 here is CASSQRPFGTGNEKLFF. The CDR3 DNA follows: TGTGCCAGCAGCCAGAGACCTTTCGGGACAGGGAATGAAAAACTGTTTTTT.

This clonotype was counted at least ten times. The V gene is TRBV11-2, the J gene TRBJ2-1; 8 nucleotides agree with TRBD1. J gave up 9 bases and V 1 base, and 8 bases lay outside the gene matches. This CDR3 region has 15 residues. Germline CDR1 reads SGHAT; CDR2 reads FQNNGV. CDR3 sequence: CASSLGQGRFTEQFF. The CDR3 DNA sequence: TGTGCCAGCAGCTTAGGACAGGGGCGCTTCACTGAGCAGTTCTTC.

This clonotype was observed at least ten times. The gene calls are TRBV10-2 and TRBJ1-1; D possibly corresponds to TRBD1 (5 bases). CDR3 size: 15 residues. Germline loops: CDR1 WSHSY, CDR2 SAAADI. The V gene lost 2 bases and the J gene lost 0 bases, with 10 bases spanning the gap. The CDR3 reads CASSERVGVNTEAFF. DNA of the CDR3: TGCGCCAGCAGTGAGCGAGTAGGGGTGAACACTGAAGCTTTCTTT.

This clonotype was seen repeatedly, ten times or more. The chain recombines TRBV10-1 with TRBJ2-5, with D hard to call. This CDR3 comprises 9 residues. The V gene's germline CDR1 is WNHNN and CDR2 SYGVQD (reference sequence). With 2 bases removed from V and 8 bases from J, the gap between germline ends came to 0 bases. CDR3 in amino acids: CASSETQYF. Here the CDR3 DNA reads TGCGCCAGCAGTGAGACCCAGTACTTC.

Ten or more counts support this clonotype. The chain uses TRBV18 and TRBJ2-1; tentative D call: TRBD2 (6 bases). The CDR3 contains 14 residues. Germline V gives CDR1 KGHSH, CDR2 LQKENI. Trimming removed 4 bases from V and 5 bases from J, with 12 bases in between. CDR3 in amino acids: CASSLGLTDNEQFF. As DNA, the CDR3 is TGTGCCAGCTCACTAGGACTAACCGACAATGAGCAGTTCTTC.

This clonotype was detected many times. The genes are TRBV30 and TRBJ1-5; 10 bases fit TRBD1. Trimming cost V 2 bases and J 7 bases; bases outside gene matches: 5. CDR1 is GTSNPN, CDR2 SVGIG, per germline (reference sequence). This CDR3 spans 14 amino acids. The CDR3 nucleotides are TGTGCCTGGAGTTCCCGGGACAGGGGCCAGCCCCAGCATTTT. Protein sequence: CAWSSRDRGQPQHF.

This chain joins TRBV28 and TRBJ2-3; the D gene is possibly TRBD1 (6 bases). Looked up from germline, CDR1 is MDHEN and CDR2 is SYDVKM. Trimming stripped 5 bases from V and 2 bases from J, with 11 bases between. The CDR3 sequence is 14 residues long. Here the CDR3 DNA reads TGTGCCAGCAGTAGACAGGATCCCACAGATACGCAGTATTTT. This codes for CASSRQDPTDTQYF.

This clonotype was observed many times. The chain is built from TRBV2 and TRBJ2-7, with 7 bases that match TRBD1. Germline CDR1 reads SNHLY; CDR2 reads FYNNEI. Unmatched junction bases numbered 12, after V lost 6 bases and J lost 4 bases. The CDR3 length is 15 residues. CDR3 sequence (DNA): TGTGCCAGCAGCGGAATCCGGGACAGCTTGTACGAGCAGTACTTC. Protein product: CASSGIRDSLYEQYF.